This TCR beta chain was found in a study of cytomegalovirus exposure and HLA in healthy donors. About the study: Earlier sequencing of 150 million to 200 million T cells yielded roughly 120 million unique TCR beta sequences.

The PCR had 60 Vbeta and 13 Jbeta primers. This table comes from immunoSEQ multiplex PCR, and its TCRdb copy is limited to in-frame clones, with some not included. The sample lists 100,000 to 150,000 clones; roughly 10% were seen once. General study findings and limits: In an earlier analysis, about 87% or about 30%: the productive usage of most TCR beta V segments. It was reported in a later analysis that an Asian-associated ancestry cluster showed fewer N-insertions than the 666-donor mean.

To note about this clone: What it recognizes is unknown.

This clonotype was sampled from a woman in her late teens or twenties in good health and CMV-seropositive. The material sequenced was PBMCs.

For the CDR3, the DNA is TGTGCCAGCAGTTGGGGGGGCGGTGGTGGCTACACCTTC. Translating it yields CASSWGGGGGYTF. The chain has TRBV27 and TRBJ1-2; a possible D gene is TRBD1 (6 bases). The CDR3 is 13 amino acids. Germline lookup yields CDR1 MNHEY and CDR2 SMNVEV (reference sequence). Deletions cut 4 bases from V and 7 bases from J, with 13 bases between.